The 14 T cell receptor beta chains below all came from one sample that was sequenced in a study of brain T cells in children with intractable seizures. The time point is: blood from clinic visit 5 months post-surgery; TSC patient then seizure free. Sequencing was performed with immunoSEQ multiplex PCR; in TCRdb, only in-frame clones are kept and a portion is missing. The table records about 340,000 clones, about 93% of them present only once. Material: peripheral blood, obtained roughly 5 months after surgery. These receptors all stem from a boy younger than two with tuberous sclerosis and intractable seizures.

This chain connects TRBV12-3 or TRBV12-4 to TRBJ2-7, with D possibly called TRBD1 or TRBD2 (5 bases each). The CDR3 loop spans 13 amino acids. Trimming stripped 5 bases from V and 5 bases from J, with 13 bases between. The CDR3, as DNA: TGTGCCAGCAGTCAGGGACCGGACCACGAGCAGTACTTC. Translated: CASSQGPDHEQYF.

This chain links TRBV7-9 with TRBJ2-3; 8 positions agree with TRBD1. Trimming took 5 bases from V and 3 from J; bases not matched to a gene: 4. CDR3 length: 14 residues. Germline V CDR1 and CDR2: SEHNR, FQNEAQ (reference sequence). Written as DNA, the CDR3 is TGTGCCAGCAGCCGGACAGGGCCAACAGATACGCAGTATTTT. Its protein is CASSRTGPTDTQYF.

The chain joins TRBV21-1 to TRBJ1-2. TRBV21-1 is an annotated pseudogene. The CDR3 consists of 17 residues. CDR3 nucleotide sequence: TGTGCCAGCAGCAAAGGTAAGTGTGGGGGGCCGGGGTATGGCTACACCTTC. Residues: CASSKGKCGGPGYGYTF.

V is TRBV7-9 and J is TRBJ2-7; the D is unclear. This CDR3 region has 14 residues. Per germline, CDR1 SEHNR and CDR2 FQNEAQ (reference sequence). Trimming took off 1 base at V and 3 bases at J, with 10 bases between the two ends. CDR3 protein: CASSLGMTIYEQYF. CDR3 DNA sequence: TGTGCCAGCAGCTTAGGAATGACGATCTACGAGCAGTACTTC.

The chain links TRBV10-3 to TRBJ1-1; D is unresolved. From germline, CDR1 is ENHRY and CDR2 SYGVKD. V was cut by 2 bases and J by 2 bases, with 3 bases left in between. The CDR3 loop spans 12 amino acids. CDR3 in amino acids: CAISEENTEAFF. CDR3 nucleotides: TGTGCCATCAGTGAGGAAAACACTGAAGCTTTCTTT.

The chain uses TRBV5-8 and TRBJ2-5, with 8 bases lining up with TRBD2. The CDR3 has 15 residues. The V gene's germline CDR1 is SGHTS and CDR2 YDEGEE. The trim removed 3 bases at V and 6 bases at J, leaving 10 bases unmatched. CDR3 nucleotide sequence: TGTGCCAGCAGCTACGACAGTCGGGGGGGTAAGACCCAGTACTTC. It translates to CASSYDSRGGKTQYF.

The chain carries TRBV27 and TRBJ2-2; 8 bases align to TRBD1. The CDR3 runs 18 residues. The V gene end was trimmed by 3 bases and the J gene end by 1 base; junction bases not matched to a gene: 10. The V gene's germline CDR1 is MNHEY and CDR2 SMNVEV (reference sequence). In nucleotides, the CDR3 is TGTGCCAGCAGTTTGAAGGCTTTGACAGGGGAGAACACCGGGGAGCTGTTTTTT. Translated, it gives CASSLKALTGENTGELFF.

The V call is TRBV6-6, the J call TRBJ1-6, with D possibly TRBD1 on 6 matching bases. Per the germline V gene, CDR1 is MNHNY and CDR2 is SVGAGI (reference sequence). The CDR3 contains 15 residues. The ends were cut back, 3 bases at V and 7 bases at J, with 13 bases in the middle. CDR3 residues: CASSYWTDINSPLHF. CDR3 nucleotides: TGTGCCAGCAGTTATTGGACAGACATAAATTCACCCCTCCACTTT.

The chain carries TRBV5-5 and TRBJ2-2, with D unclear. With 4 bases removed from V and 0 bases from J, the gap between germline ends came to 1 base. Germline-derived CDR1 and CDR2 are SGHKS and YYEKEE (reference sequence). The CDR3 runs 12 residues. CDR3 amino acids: CASSPNTGELFF. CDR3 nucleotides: TGTGCCAGCAGCCCGAACACCGGGGAGCTGTTTTTT.

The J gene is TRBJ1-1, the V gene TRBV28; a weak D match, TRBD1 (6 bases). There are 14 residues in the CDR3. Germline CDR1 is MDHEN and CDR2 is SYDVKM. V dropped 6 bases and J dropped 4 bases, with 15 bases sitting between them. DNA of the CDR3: TGTGCCAGCAGGCTACAGGGTAGCAGCACTGAAGCTTTCTTT. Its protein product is CASRLQGSSTEAFF.

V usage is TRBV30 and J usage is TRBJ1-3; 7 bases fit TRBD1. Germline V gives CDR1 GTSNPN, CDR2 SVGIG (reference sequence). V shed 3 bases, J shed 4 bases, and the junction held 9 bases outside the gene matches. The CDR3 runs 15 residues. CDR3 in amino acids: CAWSLRGRQGNTIYF. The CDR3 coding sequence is TGTGCCTGGAGCTTAAGGGGGCGACAAGGAAACACCATATATTTT.

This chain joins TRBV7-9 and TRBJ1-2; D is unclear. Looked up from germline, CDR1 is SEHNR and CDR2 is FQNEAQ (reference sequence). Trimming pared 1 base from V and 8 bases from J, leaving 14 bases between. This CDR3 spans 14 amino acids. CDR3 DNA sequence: TGTGCCAGCAGCTTAGTGGCGGGGTTCGGCGGCTACACCTTC. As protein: CASSLVAGFGGYTF.

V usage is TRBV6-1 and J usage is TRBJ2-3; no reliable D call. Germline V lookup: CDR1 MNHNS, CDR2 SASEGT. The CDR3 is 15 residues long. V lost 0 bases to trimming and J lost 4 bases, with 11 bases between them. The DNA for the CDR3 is TGTGCCAGCAGTGAAGCGCCGTCCCTCGCAGATACGCAGTATTTT. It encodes CASSEAPSLADTQYF.

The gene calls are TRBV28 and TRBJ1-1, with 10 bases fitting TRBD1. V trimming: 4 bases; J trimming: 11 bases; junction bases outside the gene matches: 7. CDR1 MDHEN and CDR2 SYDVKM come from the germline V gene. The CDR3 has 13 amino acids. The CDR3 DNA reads TGTGCCAGCAGTTATCCGGACAGGGGGTCGGCTTTCTTT. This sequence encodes CASSYPDRGSAFF. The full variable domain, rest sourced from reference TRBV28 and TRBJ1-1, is DVKVTQSSRYLVKRTGEKVFLECVQDMDHENMFWYRQDPGLGLRLIYFSYDVKMKEKGDIPEGYSVSREKKERFSLILESASTNQTSMYLCASSYPDRGSAFFGQGTRLTVV.